The sequence of this TCR beta chain was determined in a study of blood T cell repertoires in COVID-19. Study as a whole: Sites in the United States, Italy and Spain provided acute and convalescent COVID-19 samples. From T cells, B-cell-depleted T cells, or PBMCs came the material, which was cDNA or gDNA.

V trimming: 5 bases; J trimming: 3 bases; junction bases outside the gene matches: 7. Germline lookup yields CDR1 MDHEN and CDR2 SYDVKM. This CDR3 region has 14 residues. Original data processing: From reference gene primer amplification, estimates of nucleated cell counts were derived. Clones were sequenced by immunoSEQ multiplex PCR, and TCRdb holds only the in-frame ones, with some missing. For V, J and clone size, that table is used; D and trimming come from the DNA. The sample records some 300,000 clones, less than 90% being singletons. In assigning cohorts, the study relied on participant-reported clinical history.

The gene calls are TRBV28 and TRBJ2-7; 7 bases match TRBD1. Sequences were obtained from PBMCs or T cells enriched from blood (not recorded which). This receptor was taken from a woman aged 25-40 years who had recovered from COVID-19. CDR3 amino acids: CASSKDRAGYEQYF. CDR3 nucleotides: TGTGCCAGCAGTAAAGACAGGGCGGGCTACGAGCAGTACTTC. The variable domain in full, completed from reference TRBV28 and TRBJ2-7, reads DVKVTQSSRYLVKRTGEKVFLECVQDMDHENMFWYRQDPGLGLRLIYFSYDVKMKEKGDIPEGYSVSREKKERFSLILESASTNQTSMYLCASSKDRAGYEQYFGPGTRLTVT.